This entry lists 6 T cell receptor beta chains sequenced from one sample in a study of blood T cells in healthy people across ages. Using a J-beta primer mix together with a sample-barcoded 5' primer, a second PCR was run for roughly 7 to 12 cycles. TCRdb analysed the 5' RACE reads with MiXCR anew, one entry per CDR3 protein. Of about 1 million distinct CDR3 sequences listed, more than 40% are singletons. Source material: blood. These receptors were collected from a woman aged 55-69 years in good health.

This clonotype was seen more than once but under ten times. The junction departs from the called germline gene at one end, perhaps through a read error. The chain couples TRBV5-6 to TRBJ2-1; D unclear. The DNA end lines up better with TRBJ2-7; the J call may be wrong. The CDR3 is 11 residues long. Germline loops: CDR1 SGHDT, CDR2 YYEEEE. CDR3 protein: CTSSLGYEQYF. CDR3 in DNA: TGTACCAGCAGCTTGGGCTACGAGCAGTACTTC.

This clonotype came up a few times. The CDR3 loop reads CASSFSSGRQSYEQYF. CDR3 in DNA: TGTGCCAGCAGTTTTTCGAGCGGGAGGCAGTCCTACGAGCAGTACTTC. The J gene is TRBJ2-7, the V gene TRBV6-6, with 9 bases lining up with TRBD2. CDR1 MNHNY and CDR2 SVGAGI come from the germline V gene (reference sequence). This CDR3 is 16 amino acids long. V was pared by 4 bases and J by 1 base, with 8 bases of the junction left unmatched.

This clonotype was observed a handful of times. The V call is TRBV25-1, the J call TRBJ2-3, with TRBD2 identical over 8 bases. This CDR3 is built from 13 residues. The germline V gene encodes CDR1 MGHDK and CDR2 SYGVNS. V was pared by 2 bases and J by 8 bases, with 3 bases of the junction left unmatched. The CDR3 sequence is CASSEAGRGTQYF. The CDR3 nucleotides read TGTGCCAGCAGTGAAGCCGGGAGGGGTACGCAGTATTTT. The variable domain in full, with the rest retrieved from reference TRBV25-1 and TRBJ2-3, is EADIYQTPRYLVIGTGKKITLECSQTMGHDKMYWYQQDPGMELHLIHYSYGVNSTEKGDLSSESTVSRIRTEHFPLTLESARPSHTSQYLCASSEAGRGTQYFGPGTRLTVL.

Only a few counts were recorded for this clonotype. The gene calls are TRBV27 and TRBJ1-4; D unresolved. Trimming cost V 6 bases and J 8 bases, with 10 bases left between them. The CDR3 is 12 amino acids. Germline assignment: CDR1 MNHEY and CDR2 SMNVEV (reference sequence). CDR3 loop: CASRGRVEKLFF. The CDR3 DNA reads TGTGCCAGCAGGGGGAGAGTCGAAAAACTGTTTTTT.

This clonotype has a handful of counts. The genes are TRBV3-1 and TRBJ2-1, with D possibly being TRBD2 (5 bases). CDR1 and CDR2 from the germline V gene are LGHDT and YNNKEL (reference sequence). V was cut by 0 bases and J by 7 bases, with 16 bases left in between. CDR3 length equals 16 residues. CDR3 coding DNA: TGTGCCAGCAGCCAAGACCCTCCTTGGGAGCGAAATGAGCAGTTCTTC. Its translation is CASSQDPPWERNEQFF.

This chain uses TRBV5-1 with TRBJ2-7, with D perhaps TRBD2 (5 bases). V lost 3 bases, J lost 1 base, and 8 bases lay in between. The germline V gene has CDR1 SGHRS and CDR2 YFSETQ. The CDR3 runs 13 residues. CDR3 protein: CASSSERSYEQYF. The CDR3 DNA reads as TGCGCCAGCAGCTCCGAGCGGTCCTACGAGCAGTACTTC.